The 10 T cell receptor beta chains below were found in one sample sequenced in a study of blood T cells in healthy people across ages. Then a second PCR, running about 6 to 12 cycles, was carried out with a sample-barcoded 5' primer and a J-beta primer mix. TCRdb processed the 5' RACE reads anew with MiXCR; each CDR3 protein has one entry. The sample consists of around 2 million distinct CDR3 sequences, about two fifths of them appearing once. The sequenced sample consisted of blood. Receptor source: a human donor in good health.

The rearrangement links TRBV5-1 to TRBJ2-1; D gene uncertain. Trimming cost V 0 bases and J 7 bases, with 14 bases left between them. Germline lookup yields CDR1 SGHRS and CDR2 YFSETQ. The CDR3 spans 15 residues. The CDR3 region has the DNA TGCGCCAGCAGCTTGGTACTCGGTAGTAAGAATGAGCAGTTCTTC. As protein: CASSLVLGSKNEQFF. Full variable domain (rest looked up from reference TRBV5-1 and TRBJ2-1): KAGVTQTPRYLIKTRGQQVTLSCSPISGHRSVSWYQQTPGQGLQFLFEYFSETQRNKGNFPGRFSGRQFSNSRSEMNVSTLELGDSALYLCASSLVLGSKNEQFFGPGTRLTVL.

This clonotype was counted only a few times. The chain carries TRBV20-1 and TRBJ2-5, with D perhaps matching TRBD2 (5 bases). The CDR3 loop spans 13 amino acids. V was trimmed by 5 bases and J by 4 bases, leaving 14 bases between them. Germline-derived CDR1 and CDR2 are DFQATT and SNEGSKA (reference sequence). The CDR3, as DNA: TGCAGTGCTTCGGTCCGAGGGCGAGAGACCCAGTACTTC. It is translated as CSASVRGRETQYF.

The CDR3 sequence is CASSLGRKILAFF. The CDR3, as DNA: TGTGCCAGCAGTTTAGGGCGCAAAATCCTAGCTTTCTTT. The chain is built from TRBV12-3 or TRBV12-4 and TRBJ1-1; D is ambiguous. The CDR3 spans 13 residues. Between the trimmed V and J ends, which lost 1 base and 10 bases, there was a span of 13 bases.

The chain couples TRBV6-2 or TRBV6-3 to TRBJ2-7; 7 bases are shared with TRBD1. The CDR3 totals 14 residues. Germline V gene data show CDR1 as MNHEY and CDR2 as SVGEGT. The trim removed 5 bases at V and 8 bases at J, leaving 12 bases unmatched. CDR3 DNA: TGTGCCAGCAGTATGGGACAGTTCAGGTCGCAGCAGTACTTC. Its protein product is CASSMGQFRSQQYF.

This clonotype was seen repeatedly, ten times or more. The chain is built from TRBV29-1 and TRBJ2-7; D uncertain. CDR3 length: 11 amino acids. CDR1 and CDR2 from the germline V gene are SQVTM and ANQGSEA. V lost 2 bases and J lost 1, with 3 bases in between. The DNA of the CDR3 is TGCAGCGTTGAAAGGTCCTACGAGCAGTACTTC. Translating gives CSVERSYEQYF.

This chain joins TRBV29-1 and TRBJ2-3; D gene uncertain. V was pared by 1 base and J by 6 bases, with 5 bases between. This CDR3 is 11 amino acids long. Germline loops: CDR1 SQVTM, CDR2 ANQGSEA. CDR3 in amino acids: CSVEVKDTQYF. CDR3 bases: TGCAGCGTTGAAGTGAAGGATACGCAGTATTTT.

This clonotype was recorded at least ten times. CDR3: CASSQQKNYGYTF. The CDR3 region has the DNA TGTGCCAGCAGTCAACAGAAGAACTATGGCTACACCTTC. This sequence joins TRBV2 and TRBJ1-2; D gene uncertain. Trimming shortened V by 5 bases and J by 2 bases, and 9 bases separated the two germline ends. The germline V gene has CDR1 SNHLY and CDR2 FYNNEI. The CDR3 consists of 13 residues.

This clonotype was counted only a few times. This chain connects TRBV12-3 or TRBV12-4 to TRBJ1-2; TRBD1 might be the D (5 bases). Trimming took 2 bases from V and 4 from J, leaving 8 bases between them. The CDR3 totals 13 residues. CDR3 nucleotide sequence: TGTGCCAGCAGTTTATTACAGGCCTATGGCTACACCTTC. Encoded protein: CASSLLQAYGYTF.

The chain uses TRBV6-2 or TRBV6-3 and TRBJ2-1; D could derive from TRBD1 or TRBD2 (6 bases each). The CDR3 consists of 16 residues. V was cut by 5 bases and J by 8 bases, with 22 bases left in between. Germline V gene sequence: CDR1 MNHEY, CDR2 SVGEGT. For the CDR3, the DNA is TGTGCCAGCAGTGCCGGTCGGGGGCGCGGTCCCGATGAGCAGTTCTTC. Amino acid sequence: CASSAGRGRGPDEQFF.

J is TRBJ2-1 and V is TRBV6-2 or TRBV6-3, with D possibly being TRBD1 (6 bases). V was clipped by 1 base and J by 4 bases, with 20 bases between them. Germline-derived CDR1 and CDR2 are MNHEY and SVGEGT. The CDR3 runs to 18 residues. CDR3 bases: TGTGCCAGCAGTTACTACGCACGACAGGCGATAGCTTACAATGAGCAGTTCTTC. Translation: CASSYYARQAIAYNEQFF.